These T cell receptor beta chains were read from a single sample in a study of cytomegalovirus exposure and HLA in healthy donors. Some clones are missing from TCRdb's copy, which holds only in-frame ones; the method was immunoSEQ multiplex PCR. The sample table includes roughly 51,000 clones. The specimen sequenced was PBMCs. The receptors come from a woman aged 50 to 60 in good health and CMV-seropositive. Each CDR3 is given with its conserved first and last residue. The D gene is left open where the match is weak. Clone size is not always given. Where it is, it says once, few, many or a class for expanded clones.

NA TRBJ2-1 NA TRBV5-1 CASKEGNSYNEQFF TGCGCCAGCAAGGAGGGGAACTCCTACAATGAGCAGTTCTTC
NA TRBJ2-7 NA TRBV4-2 CASSQDESNPYEQYF TGTGCCAGCAGCCAAGATGAGTCCAACCCCTACGAGCAGTACTTC
NA TRBJ2-7 TRBD1 TRBV19 CASRGTGSFYEQYF TGTGCCAGTAGAGGGACAGGGAGTTTCTACGAGCAGTACTTC
NA TRBJ2-1 NA TRBV28 CASSFALRGTYNEQFF TGTGCCAGCAGTTTCGCACTCCGGGGGACCTACAATGAGCAGTTCTTC
NA TRBJ2-1 TRBD2 TRBV4-1 CASSHRTSGGGGNEQFF TGCGCCAGCAGCCACCGGACTAGCGGGGGGGGAGGCAATGAGCAGTTCTTC
NA TRBJ1-5 TRBD1 TRBV30 CAWDREFQQPQHF TGTGCCTGGGACAGGGAATTTCAACAGCCCCAGCATTTT
medium-sized TRBJ2-1 NA TRBV5-1 CASSFSGPDEQFF TGCGCCAGCAGCTTTAGTGGGCCGGATGAGCAGTTCTTC
NA TRBJ2-7 NA TRBV5-6 CASSLYSTISYEQYF TGTGCCAGCAGCTTGTATAGTACGATCTCCTACGAGCAGTACTTC
NA TRBJ1-4 NA TRBV7-9 CASSSPGINEKLFF TGTGCCAGCAGCTCCCCAGGTATTAATGAAAAACTGTTTTTT
NA TRBJ1-2 TRBD1 TRBV5-6 CASSFGQGAYGYTF TGTGCCAGCAGCTTCGGACAGGGGGCGTATGGCTACACCTTC
NA TRBJ2-2 NA TRBV4-3 CASSQEGGGGQRVPGELFF TGCGCCAGCAGCCAAGAAGGGGGGGGAGGACAGCGGGTTCCCGGGGAGCTGTTTTTT
NA TRBJ1-2 NA TRBV5-1 CASSPRADPYGYTF TGCGCCAGCAGCCCGCGGGCGGATCCCTATGGCTACACCTTC
NA TRBJ2-3 NA TRBV5-1 CASSLDAGLTDTQYF TGCGCCAGCAGCTTGGATGCGGGATTAACAGATACGCAGTATTTT
NA TRBJ1-4 NA TRBV6-6 CASINPAGNEKLFF TGTGCCAGCATCAACCCCGCGGGGAATGAAAAACTGTTTTTT
NA TRBJ2-5 NA TRBV20-1 CSLDPSREQYF TGCAGCTTAGACCCTTCTCGGGAGCAGTACTTC
NA TRBJ2-7 NA TRBV30 CAWSVLPGSYEQYF TGTGCCTGGAGTGTACTTCCGGGTTCCTACGAGCAGTACTTC
NA TRBJ1-2 TRBD1 TRBV29-1 CSLYRGGHGYTF TGCAGCTTATACAGGGGAGGCCATGGCTACACCTTC
NA TRBJ2-7 NA TRBV7-2 CASSRSVESSYEQYF TGTGCCAGCAGCCGTAGCGTAGAGAGCTCCTACGAGCAGTACTTC
NA TRBJ2-7 NA TRBV7-9 CASSLSLSGRNEQYF TGTGCCAGCAGCCTCAGCCTGTCGGGTCGGAACGAGCAGTACTTC
medium-sized TRBJ2-2 NA TRBV19 CASSIASTGELFF TGTGCCAGTAGTATAGCGAGCACCGGGGAGCTGTTTTTT
NA TRBJ2-7 TRBD1 TRBV30 CAWSLDRAYEQYF TGTGCCTGGAGTTTGGACAGGGCCTACGAGCAGTACTTC
NA TRBJ2-1 NA TRBV9 CASSVGAEQFF TGTGCCAGCAGCGTGGGGGCTGAGCAGTTCTTC
NA TRBJ2-7 TRBD1 TRBV10-1 CASGSDRRGEQYF TGCGCCAGCGGATCGGACAGGAGAGGCGAGCAGTACTTC
NA TRBJ2-6 NA TRBV11-2 CASSSTGANVLTF TGTGCCAGCAGCTCCACTGGGGCCAACGTCCTGACTTTC
NA TRBJ1-2 TRBD1 TRBV4-2 CASSRVGQGRGYTF TGTGCCAGCAGCCGGGTGGGACAGGGGCGAGGCTACACCTTC
NA TRBJ1-1 NA TRBV4-1 CASSQDMRGEAFF TGCGCCAGCAGCCAAGATATGCGGGGGGAGGCTTTCTTT
NA TRBJ2-3 TRBD2 TRBV7-2 CASSLGTLAGGEDTQYF TGTGCCAGCAGCTTAGGCACCTTAGCGGGAGGCGAAGATACGCAGTATTTT
NA TRBJ1-5 NA TRBV6-1 CASSGSRGFGGLSNQPQHF TGTGCCAGCAGTGGGTCTAGAGGGTTTGGGGGCCTAAGCAATCAGCCCCAGCATTTT
NA TRBJ1-2 TRBD1 TRBV6-5 CASRGDRGVYGYTF TGTGCCAGCAGGGGGGACAGGGGAGTCTATGGCTACACCTTC
NA TRBJ2-7 TRBD2 TRBV28 CASSLLAGTFYEQYF TGTGCCAGCAGTTTACTAGCGGGAACTTTTTACGAGCAGTACTTC
NA TRBJ2-1 NA TRBV5-1 CASSGGDQRSYNEQFF TGCGCCAGCAGCGGAGGCGACCAGCGGAGCTACAATGAGCAGTTCTTC
NA TRBJ2-5 NA TRBV4-3 CASSQEGGETQYF TGCGCCAGCAGCCAAGAGGGCGGGGAGACCCAGTACTTC
NA TRBJ2-7 NA TRBV4-1 CASSRVANDYEQYF TGCGCCAGCAGCCGAGTCGCGAATGACTACGAGCAGTACTTC
NA TRBJ1-6 NA TRBV11-2 CASSFTPTRSSPLHF TGTGCCAGCAGCTTCACACCGACCCGGAGTTCACCCCTCCACTTT
NA TRBJ1-2 NA TRBV6-5 CASSLGQGLGYTF TGTGCCAGCAGTTTGGGGCAGGGATTGGGCTACACCTTC
NA TRBJ1-5 TRBD1 TRBV10-2 CASSPGTVNPYSNQPQHF TGCGCCAGCAGTCCCGGGACAGTAAACCCTTATAGCAATCAGCCCCAGCATTTT
NA TRBJ2-7 TRBD2 TRBV5-4 CASRRAGGPFNEQYF TGTGCCAGCAGACGAGCGGGAGGACCGTTCAACGAGCAGTACTTC
NA TRBJ1-2 NA TRBV30 CAWSADSINYGYTF TGTGCCTGGAGTGCGGACAGTATTAACTATGGCTACACCTTC
NA TRBJ2-5 NA TRBV7-8 CASSPYLLTQYF TGTGCCAGCAGCCCGTATTTGTTGACCCAGTACTTC
NA TRBJ1-1 NA TRBV29-1 CSGRGNTEAFF TGCAGCGGCCGGGGGAACACTGAAGCTTTCTTT
NA TRBJ2-3 NA TRBV5-1 CASSLDGRTDTQYF TGCGCCAGCAGCTTGGACGGGAGAACAGATACGCAGTATTTT
NA TRBJ1-2 TRBD1 TRBV6-5 CASSYQDRDYGYTF TGTGCCAGCAGTTACCAGGACAGGGACTATGGCTACACCTTC
NA TRBJ1-1 NA TRBV7-3 CASSLTPDTEAFF TGTGCCAGCAGTTTAACCCCAGACACTGAAGCTTTCTTT
NA TRBJ1-2 TRBD1 TRBV7-9 CASSRRQGEGYTF TGTGCCAGCAGCCGAAGACAGGGGGAAGGCTACACCTTC
NA TRBJ1-3 TRBD1 TRBV6-5 CASSYGGQRGNTIYF TGTGCCAGCAGTTACGGGGGACAGCGTGGAAACACCATATATTTT
NA TRBJ1-2 NA TRBV6-1 CASSEHRPNYGYTF TGTGCCAGCAGTGAGCACAGGCCTAACTATGGCTACACCTTC
NA TRBJ1-5 NA TRBV19 CASSTGIQGVQPQHF TGTGCCAGTAGTACCGGGATACAGGGTGTTCAGCCCCAGCATTTT
NA TRBJ2-5 NA TRBV5-1 CASSLGGGQETQYF TGCGCCAGCAGCTTGGGGGGAGGACAAGAGACCCAGTACTTC
NA TRBJ2-7 TRBD2 TRBV5-4 CASSPPTSIEQYF TGTGCCAGCAGCCCGCCGACTAGCATAGAGCAGTACTTC
NA TRBJ2-7 TRBD1 TRBV14 CASSQALGQVYEQYF TGTGCCAGCAGCCAAGCCTTGGGACAGGTCTACGAGCAGTACTTC
NA TRBJ1-2 TRBD1 TRBV7-2 CASRIPGQGIVGYTF TGTGCCAGCAGGATACCGGGACAGGGGATTGTTGGCTACACCTTC
NA TRBJ1-2 NA TRBV19 CASSIDGGRNYGYTF TGTGCCAGTAGTATAGACGGGGGTCGGAACTATGGCTACACCTTC
NA TRBJ1-5 NA TRBV5-4 CASSFYGGNQPQHF TGTGCCAGCAGCTTTTATGGAGGCAATCAGCCCCAGCATTTT
NA TRBJ2-7 NA TRBV6-6 CASSPISAGSYEQYF TGTGCCAGCAGCCCAATTTCCGCGGGCTCCTACGAGCAGTACTTC
NA TRBJ1-5 NA TRBV27 CASSLAGGGQPQHF TGTGCCAGCAGTTTAGCTGGGGGAGGGCAGCCCCAGCATTTT
NA TRBJ2-3 NA TRBV11-2 CASSLGLLTDTQYF TGTGCCAGCAGCTTAGGACTACTCACAGATACGCAGTATTTT